This T cell receptor (beta chain) appears in the sequencing data of a study of blood T cell repertoires in COVID-19. As for the study in general: Nucleic acid was either cDNA or gDNA, and it came from T cells, B-cell-depleted T cells, or PBMCs.

Per the original data handling: Researchers report that nucleated cell counts were estimated from reference gene primer amplification. Libraries were prepared by immunoSEQ multiplex PCR; TCRdb keeps only in-frame clonotypes and omits some of them. Clone size and V and J calls were adopted from that table, with D and trimming inferred from the DNA. The sample has under 200,000 clones, around 84% seen once. The sample consisted of peripheral blood. The TCR was taken from a woman between 70 and 85 years old with COVID-19, enrolled during active disease.

CDR3 nucleotides: TGCGCCAGCAGCTTGGCCCTCGGGACACAAGCCTACGAGCAGTACTTC. Its translation is CASSLALGTQAYEQYF. The chain uses TRBV5-1 and TRBJ2-7; a weak D match, TRBD1 (6 bases). Germline CDR1 is SGHRS and CDR2 is YFSETQ. Trimming cost V 0 bases and J 2 bases, with 15 bases left between them. The CDR3 loop spans 16 amino acids.